This T cell receptor (beta chain) was identified in a study of T cells in Graves' hyperthyroidism and ophthalmopathy. The overall study: Once the initial diagnosis was made, peripheral blood was obtained before any treatment.

CDR3 length: 15 residues. The germline gives CDR1 MNHNS, CDR2 SASEGT. V dropped 11 bases and J dropped 1 base, with 20 bases sitting between them. Clinical Activity Scores of at least 3, NOSPECS grades of at least 4 and durations under 3 months characterized ophthalmopathy patients. RNA transcripts provided the source from which TCR beta CDR3 regions were amplified. The HTBI primer set was used in a first-round RT-PCR of the TCR CDR3. TCRdb passed the multiplex PCR reads through MiXCR, listing each CDR3 protein once. The sample carries roughly 500,000 distinct CDR3 sequences, roughly 24% recorded once.

Material: blood. The clonotype was recovered from a young woman with Graves' ophthalmopathy. This chain uses TRBV6-1 with TRBJ1-1; D call uncertain. CDR3 amino acids: CAGQWPRLGNTEAFF. DNA for the CDR3: TGTGCCGGCCAATGGCCCCGACTCGGGAACACTGAAGCTTTCTTT.